One sample yielded the 21 T cell receptor beta chains listed below, sequenced in a study of graft-versus-host responses after intestinal transplantation. The assay was immunoSEQ multiplex PCR, and TCRdb's table has in-frame clones only and misses some. The sample consists of tens of thousands of clones, about 89% of them appearing once. The starting material was PBMCs, obtained roughly 660 days after intestinal transplant. These receptors came from a human patient who received an intestinal transplant, so some T cells may come from the graft donor.

J is TRBJ2-5 and V is TRBV9, with TRBD1 matching over 7 bases. The CDR3 spans 14 residues. V lost 3 bases and J lost 3; bases outside the gene matches: 5. Per the germline V gene, CDR1 is SGDLS and CDR2 is YYNGEE. This CDR3 reads CASSETGTEETQYF. CDR3 sequence (DNA): TGTGCCAGCAGCGAAACCGGGACAGAAGAGACCCAGTACTTC.

The chain links TRBV29-1 to TRBJ1-1, with D unclear. V lost 0 bases and J 8 bases, leaving 19 bases between the germline ends. The CDR3 covers 15 residues. Germline V gene sequence: CDR1 SQVTM, CDR2 ANQGSEA. CDR3 coding DNA: TGCAGCGTTGAAGATGAAAGGAGGGCAGGTCCCGAAGCTTTCTTT. Amino acid sequence: CSVEDERRAGPEAFF.

The chain combines TRBV27 with TRBJ1-5; D not certain. Looked up from germline, CDR1 is MNHEY and CDR2 is SMNVEV (reference sequence). Trimming took off 3 bases at V and 2 bases at J, with 20 bases between the two ends. CDR3 length: 18 residues. The CDR3, as DNA: TGTGCCAGCAGTTTCCGGCCTCGGGAGGGTTATGGCAATCAGCCCCAGCATTTT. Its translation: CASSFRPREGYGNQPQHF.

The V and J genes are TRBV29-1 and TRBJ1-2; D call uncertain. The CDR3 length is 14 residues. CDR1 is SQVTM and CDR2 is ANQGSEA in the germline V gene. Trimming removed 3 bases at V and 9 bases at J, with 20 bases between. Written as DNA, the CDR3 is TGCAGCGTTGATATGGGCTCGGGGTTTCGGAGCTACACCTTC. Its translation is CSVDMGSGFRSYTF.

The V and J genes are TRBV6-1 and TRBJ2-3; no clear D. This CDR3 comprises 13 residues. CDR1 is MNHNS, CDR2 SASEGT, per germline. With 4 bases removed from V and 4 bases from J, the gap between germline ends came to 9 bases. The chain's CDR3 is CASSGRRADTQYF. CDR3 in DNA: TGTGCCAGCAGTGGGCGTAGGGCAGATACGCAGTATTTT.

The chain is built from TRBV10-2 and TRBJ1-3, with D perhaps TRBD1 (5 bases). V lost 2 bases and J 7 bases, leaving 15 bases between the germline ends. The germline V gene has CDR1 WSHSY and CDR2 SAAADI. The CDR3 contains 15 residues. The CDR3 protein is CASSEPGQVANTIYF. In DNA, the CDR3 is TGCGCCAGCAGTGAGCCCGGACAAGTTGCGAACACCATATATTTT.

The chain links TRBV9 to TRBJ1-6, with D perhaps matching TRBD1 (5 bases). The V gene lost 0 bases and the J gene lost 10 bases, with 11 bases spanning the gap. Looked up from germline, CDR1 is SGDLS and CDR2 is YYNGEE. This CDR3 is built from 14 residues. The CDR3 sequence: CASSVDQGGSPLHF. DNA of the CDR3: TGTGCCAGCAGCGTAGATCAGGGAGGGTCACCCCTCCACTTT.

This clone appeared a single time. CDR3 sequence: CASSVEAGTHSTDTQYF. CDR3 sequence (DNA): TGTGCCAGCAGCGTAGAAGCGGGGACACATAGCACAGATACGCAGTATTTT. The rearrangement links TRBV9 to TRBJ2-3, with D perhaps matching TRBD2 (7 bases). In germline, CDR1 is SGDLS, CDR2 YYNGEE. V lost 0 bases to trimming and J lost 0 bases, with 14 bases between them. This CDR3 is built from 17 residues.

This chain links TRBV6-1 with TRBJ2-5, with D possibly matching TRBD2 (7 bases). The J call may be mistaken, given a closer DNA end match to TRBJ2-7. CDR1 MNHNS and CDR2 SASEGT come from the germline V gene. This CDR3 region has 14 residues. Here the CDR3 reads CASSESGGVYEQYF. As DNA, the CDR3 is TGTGCCAGCAGTGAATCGGGGGGCGTCTACGAGCAGTACTTC.

This sequence joins TRBV5-1 and TRBJ2-6; the D is unclear. Germline CDR1 is SGHRS and CDR2 is YFSETQ. The CDR3 has 15 amino acids. V lost 0 bases, J lost 2 bases, and 6 bases lay in between. The CDR3 reads CASSLETAGANVLTF. CDR3 in DNA: TGCGCCAGCAGCTTGGAGACGGCTGGGGCCAACGTCCTGACTTTC. The full variable domain, completed using reference TRBV5-1 and TRBJ2-6, is KAGVTQTPRYLIKTRGQQVTLSCSPISGHRSVSWYQQTPGQGLQFLFEYFSETQRNKGNFPGRFSGRQFSNSRSEMNVSTLELGDSALYLCASSLETAGANVLTFGAGSRLTVL.

V gene TRBV6-9 combines with J gene TRBJ1-1; D is ambiguous. The CDR3 runs to 13 residues. Germline assignment: CDR1 MNHGY and CDR2 SVAAGI. Trimming pared 4 bases from V and 4 bases from J, leaving 10 bases between. As DNA, the CDR3 is TGTGCCAGCAGTTGGGAGGGAGGCACTGAAGCTTTCTTT. The encoded protein is CASSWEGGTEAFF.

CDR3 residues: CASSPSYNEQYF. Written as DNA, the CDR3 is TGTGCCAGCTCACCCAGTTACAACGAGCAGTACTTC. The rearrangement links TRBV18 to TRBJ2-7; D is undetermined. Trimming removed 3 bases at V and 5 bases at J, with 8 bases between. The germline V gene has CDR1 KGHSH and CDR2 LQKENI. This CDR3 is built from 12 residues. Supplemented by reference TRBV18 and TRBJ2-7, the full variable domain reads NAGVMQNPRHLVRRRGQEARLRCSPMKGHSHVYWYRQLPEEGLKFMVYLQKENIIDESGMPKERFSAEFPKEGPSILRIQQVVRGDSAAYFCASSPSYNEQYFGPGTRLTVT.

The V and J genes are TRBV27 and TRBJ1-6, with D unclear. V lost 3 bases and J 0 bases, leaving 21 bases between the germline ends. CDR1 is MNHEY, CDR2 SMNVEV, per germline (reference sequence). The CDR3 runs 20 residues. CDR3 loop: CASSFEMPSEPSSYNSPLHF. CDR3 nucleotides: TGTGCCAGCAGTTTCGAGATGCCCTCTGAACCTAGCTCCTATAATTCACCCCTCCACTTT.

V usage is TRBV5-5 and J usage is TRBJ1-2, with no clear D. V was trimmed by 1 base and J by 0 bases, leaving 10 bases between them. Germline loops: CDR1 SGHKS, CDR2 YYEKEE (reference sequence). This CDR3 has 15 residues. The CDR3: CASSLYIEPNYGYTF. In DNA form, the CDR3 reads TGTGCCAGCAGCTTGTATATTGAACCTAACTATGGCTACACCTTC.

With respect to this clone: Sequence at one end of the junction differs from germline and may be a read error. CDR3 DNA: TGTGCCTGGGGGGGACTAGCGAAGAACTTC. Amino acid sequence: CAWGGLAKNF. J is TRBJ2-5 and V is TRBV30, with 10 bases identical to TRBD2. The CDR3 length is 10 residues. Germline CDR1 reads GTSNPN; CDR2 reads SVGIG (reference sequence).

The chain joins TRBV5-5 to TRBJ2-2; D is possibly TRBD1 (6 bases). The CDR3 is 15 residues long. Germline lookup yields CDR1 SGHKS and CDR2 YYEKEE (reference sequence). V gave up 3 bases and J gave up 5 bases, with 14 bases separating them. This CDR3 reads CASSSSRGWTGELFF. The CDR3, as DNA: TGTGCCAGCAGCTCGAGCAGGGGCTGGACCGGGGAGCTGTTTTTT. The full variable domain, its missing parts supplied by reference TRBV5-5 and TRBJ2-2, is DAGVTQSPTHLIKTRGQQVTLRCSPISGHKSVSWYQQVLGQGPQFIFQYYEKEERGRGNFPDRFSARQFPNYSSELNVNALLLGDSALYLCASSSSRGWTGELFFGEGSRLTVL.

This clone was recorded a few times. The rearrangement uses TRBV14 and TRBJ2-5; D unclear. Germline V gene data show CDR1 as SGHDN and CDR2 as FVKESK. This CDR3 has 13 residues. Trimming pared 3 bases from V and 2 bases from J, leaving 7 bases between. The chain's CDR3 is CASSQAPQETQYF. The CDR3 DNA follows: TGTGCCAGCAGCCAGGCCCCACAAGAGACCCAGTACTTC.

The chain uses TRBV10-1 and TRBJ2-4; D could derive from TRBD1 or TRBD2 (5 bases each). There are 18 residues in the CDR3. Trimming removed 0 bases at V and 2 bases at J, with 17 bases between. In germline, CDR1 is WNHNN, CDR2 SYGVQD (reference sequence). Here the CDR3 reads CASSESAPGANSKNIQYF. In nucleotides, the CDR3 is TGCGCCAGCAGTGAGTCAGCCCCCGGGGCAAACTCCAAAAACATTCAGTACTTC.

The chain is built from TRBV5-6 and TRBJ2-7; D is unresolved. The germline V gene encodes CDR1 SGHDT and CDR2 YYEEEE. V lost 2 bases and J 1 base, leaving 10 bases between the germline ends. This CDR3 is built from 14 residues. CDR3 sequence (DNA): TGTGCCAGCAGCTTTCCTCCAGAATCCTACGAGCAGTACTTC. Its protein product is CASSFPPESYEQYF.

CDR3 sequence reads: CASSLGRLNQPQHF. The CDR3 DNA reads as TGTGCCAGCAGCTTAGGGCGGCTAAATCAGCCCCAGCATTTT. The chain uses TRBV2 and TRBJ1-5, with D uncertain. The V end was cut by 6 bases, the J end by 4 bases, with 13 bases between. This CDR3 has 14 residues. Germline V gene lookup returns CDR1 SNHLY and CDR2 FYNNEI.

The J gene is TRBJ2-3, the V gene TRBV5-1, with 7 bases lining up with TRBD2. V shed 4 bases, J shed 5 bases, and the junction held 7 bases outside the gene matches. In germline, CDR1 is SGHRS, CDR2 YFSETQ. The CDR3 runs to 14 residues. The CDR3 reads CASSPQRGQDTQYF. DNA for the CDR3: TGCGCCAGCAGCCCCCAGCGGGGCCAAGATACGCAGTATTTT.